Below are 23 T cell receptor beta chains sequenced from a single sample in a study of identical twins. MiXCR was run by TCRdb on the 5' RACE reads, yielding one entry per CDR3 protein. The sample has some 300,000 distinct CDR3 sequences, approximately 13% seen once. The same data also contributed to another study, on yellow fever vaccine responses in identical twins.

Sequencing was carried out using CD8+ T cells sorted from blood. All receptors derive from a young woman in good health.

This clonotype was counted only a few times. This chain connects TRBV3-1 to TRBJ1-1; D is undetermined. From germline, CDR1 is LGHDT and CDR2 YNNKEL (reference sequence). This CDR3 region has 15 residues. V lost 2 bases and J lost 2, with 12 bases in between. CDR3 nucleotide sequence: TGTGCCAGCAGCCAACAGAGAGGGAGAAACACTGAAGCTTTCTTT. As protein: CASSQQRGRNTEAFF.

The chain carries TRBV15 and TRBJ2-1; 7 bases fit TRBD2. Looked up from germline, CDR1 is LNHNV and CDR2 is YYDKDF (reference sequence). V lost 4 bases to trimming and J lost 0 bases; unmatched junction nucleotides: 6. The CDR3 loop spans 16 amino acids. The CDR3 coding sequence is TGTGCCACCAGCAATTCACCGGGGGGCTCCTACAATGAGCAGTTCTTC. The encoded protein is CATSNSPGGSYNEQFF.

This clonotype was counted many times. The V and J genes are TRBV4-1 and TRBJ1-5; TRBD1 might be the D (6 bases). CDR3 length: 16 residues. CDR1 MGHRA and CDR2 YSYEKL come from the germline V gene. The V end lost 5 bases, the J end lost 0 bases, and 14 bases lay between the germline ends. The CDR3 protein is CASSVYRETSNQPQHF. The DNA for the CDR3 is TGCGCCAGCAGCGTCTACAGGGAAACTAGCAATCAGCCCCAGCATTTT.

This chain links TRBV9 with TRBJ2-2; TRBD2 agrees at 9 bases. Germline CDR1 and CDR2: SGDLS and YYNGEE. The junction had 6 bases not matched to a gene; V was cut back by 3 bases and J by 0 bases. This CDR3 spans 17 amino acids. The CDR3 DNA follows: TGTGCCAGCAGCGCTGCTCTAGCGGGGACGAACACCGGGGAGCTGTTTTTT. Amino acid sequence: CASSAALAGTNTGELFF.

This chain links TRBV20-1 with TRBJ2-7; the match to TRBD2 covers 8 bases. Germline CDR1 and CDR2: DFQATT and SNEGSKA (reference sequence). Germline trimming cut 0 bases from V and 3 bases from J; bases unmatched to any gene: 1. The CDR3 has 13 amino acids. CDR3: CSARDSGVYEQYV. The DNA for the CDR3 is TGCAGTGCTAGAGATAGCGGGGTCTACGAGCAGTACGTC.

The sample holds a few counts of this clonotype. The genes are TRBV15 and TRBJ2-1; D could derive from TRBD1 or TRBD2 (5 bases each). V was shortened by 1 base and J by 3 bases, with 7 bases between the two germline ends. Germline assignment: CDR1 LNHNV and CDR2 YYDKDF (reference sequence). The CDR3 length is 14 residues. As DNA, the CDR3 is TGTGCCACCAGCAGAGCAGGGAGCTACAATGAGCAGTTCTTC. The encoded protein is CATSRAGSYNEQFF.

This clonotype has a handful of counts. The gene calls are TRBV7-9 and TRBJ1-5; no firm D call. Germline V gene lookup returns CDR1 SEHNR and CDR2 FQNEAQ (reference sequence). V was shortened by 5 bases and J by 7 bases, with 15 bases between the two germline ends. The CDR3 is made up of 14 amino acids. CDR3 bases: TGTGCCAGCAGCCCAGGCGGGTTTGGGCAGCCCCAGCATTTT. This gives the protein CASSPGGFGQPQHF.

This clonotype showed up just a few times. The genes are TRBV7-8 and TRBJ1-5; no firm D call. Germline V gene data show CDR1 as SGHVS and CDR2 as FQNEAQ. This CDR3 contains 14 residues. Trimming took off 0 bases at V and 5 bases at J, with 8 bases between the two ends. CDR3 coding DNA: TGTGCCAGCAGCTTAGCGGCGTCGGATCAGCCCCAGCATTTT. Its translation is CASSLAASDQPQHF. The variable domain in full, with the rest retrieved from reference TRBV7-8 and TRBJ1-5, is GAGVSQSPRYKVAKRGQDVALRCDPISGHVSLFWYQQALGQGPEFLTYFQNEAQLDKSGLPSDRFFAERPEGSVSTLKIQRTQQEDSAVYLCASSLAASDQPQHFGDGTRLSIL.

This clonotype was counted between two and nine times. The V call is TRBV4-1, the J call TRBJ2-7; TRBD1 matches 8 bases. Looked up from germline, CDR1 is MGHRA and CDR2 is YSYEKL. The V and J ends lost 6 bases and 0 bases, in that order; junction bases with no gene match: 4. The CDR3 is 14 amino acids. The CDR3 loop is CASRGQGDSYEQYF. CDR3 coding DNA: TGCGCCAGCAGAGGACAGGGTGACTCCTACGAGCAGTACTTC.

The rearrangement uses TRBV28 and TRBJ1-2; weak D call: TRBD1 (6 bases). CDR3 size: 15 residues. Trimming removed 6 bases at V and 4 bases at J, with 18 bases between. Germline V gives CDR1 MDHEN, CDR2 SYDVKM. Written as DNA, the CDR3 is TGTGCCAGCAGCCCGGGTCAGGGGCAGCCCTATGGCTACACCTTC. It translates to CASSPGQGQPYGYTF.

The CDR3 DNA reads as TGTGCCAGCAGTTTATCCCAGGCAGAGACCCAGTACTTC. Amino acid sequence: CASSLSQAETQYF. The V call is TRBV27, the J call TRBJ2-5; no firm D call. The CDR3 is 13 residues long. V was cut by 0 bases and J by 4 bases, with 6 bases left in between. CDR1 is MNHEY and CDR2 is SMNVEV in the germline V gene (reference sequence).

This clonotype was counted only a few times. The chain recombines TRBV20-1 with TRBJ2-3, with TRBD2 identical over 10 bases. J gave up 7 bases and V 2 bases, and 21 bases lay outside the gene matches. This CDR3 spans 19 amino acids. Germline V gene data show CDR1 as DFQATT and CDR2 as SNEGSKA (reference sequence). The CDR3 nucleotides are TGCAGTGCTAGAACAGTCGCCCGACTAGCGGGCGCGGCGGGGCATACGCAGTATTTT. Protein: CSARTVARLAGAAGHTQYF.

This clonotype was observed a handful of times. CDR3 bases: TGCGCCAGCAGTGAGGCCAGGGGATCCGAGCAGTACTTC. It yields the protein CASSEARGSEQYF. The chain employs TRBV10-2 and TRBJ2-7, with D perhaps matching TRBD1 (6 bases). Trimming removed 2 bases from V and 6 bases from J, with 11 bases in between. Germline V gene lookup returns CDR1 WSHSY and CDR2 SAAADI. The CDR3 runs 13 residues.

V gene TRBV5-1 combines with J gene TRBJ2-1, with 7 bases that match TRBD1. Germline V gene data show CDR1 as SGHRS and CDR2 as YFSETQ. The ends lost 5 bases at V and 6 bases at J; junction bases unmatched: 11. The CDR3 is 15 amino acids. The CDR3, as DNA: TGCGCCAGCAGACCTTCAGGGGGAACAGGCAATGAGCAGTTCTTC. Translating it yields CASRPSGGTGNEQFF.

This rearrangement joins TRBV7-9 to TRBJ2-5; possibly TRBD1 for D (8 bases). V dropped 5 bases and J dropped 4 bases, with 17 bases sitting between them. Per germline, CDR1 SEHNR and CDR2 FQNEAQ (reference sequence). The CDR3 has 15 amino acids. The CDR3 loop is CASSPPDREGETQYF. CDR3 coding DNA: TGTGCCAGCAGCCCCCCGGACAGGGAGGGAGAGACCCAGTACTTC.

CDR3 protein: CASAWAGRQYF. CDR3 coding DNA: TGTGCCAGCGCTTGGGCCGGACGGCAGTACTTC. This chain uses TRBV27 with TRBJ2-7; D ambiguous. Germline CDR1 MNHEY, CDR2 SMNVEV (reference sequence). The V end lost 8 bases, the J end lost 9 bases, and 14 bases lay between the germline ends. The CDR3 has 11 amino acids.

At least ten counts were recorded for this clonotype. V usage is TRBV18 and J usage is TRBJ2-1; possible D gene TRBD1, 5 bases. CDR3 size: 13 residues. V lost 0 bases, J lost 10 bases, and 10 bases lay in between. The germline gives CDR1 KGHSH, CDR2 LQKENI. Here the CDR3 DNA reads TGTGCCAGCTCACCACCGTTCAGGGAAGAGCAGTTCTTC. Amino acids: CASSPPFREEQFF.

This clonotype showed up many times. The V gene is TRBV7-9, the J gene TRBJ2-7; no clear D. The CDR3 spans 12 residues. V lost 1 base and J lost 3, with 4 bases in between. CDR1 and CDR2 (germline): SEHNR, FQNEAQ (reference sequence). DNA for the CDR3: TGTGCCAGCAGCTTAGGGGACTACGAGCAGTACTTC. It codes for CASSLGDYEQYF.

The chain is built from TRBV27 and TRBJ2-7; D possibly matches TRBD1 or TRBD2 (5 bases each). Trimming shortened V by 0 bases and J by 3 bases, and 12 bases separated the two germline ends. CDR3 length equals 15 residues. From germline, CDR1 is MNHEY and CDR2 SMNVEV (reference sequence). DNA for the CDR3: TGTGCCAGCAGTTTATCTTGGGACCCGGGCTACGAGCAGTACTTC. This encodes CASSLSWDPGYEQYF.

A few counts support this clonotype. The chain has TRBV7-9 and TRBJ2-5; D gene unclear. Germline assignment: CDR1 SEHNR and CDR2 FQNEAQ (reference sequence). The CDR3 is 13 residues long. V was trimmed by 5 bases and J by 5 bases, leaving 12 bases between them. DNA for the CDR3: TGTGCCAGCAGCCCACCCCTTTGGGAGACCCAGTACTTC. Translated, it gives CASSPPLWETQYF.

This clonotype was found a few times. The rearrangement links TRBV12-3 or TRBV12-4 to TRBJ1-2, with D perhaps matching TRBD1 (5 bases). This CDR3 has 14 amino acids. V was clipped by 1 base and J by 5 bases, with 11 bases between them. For the CDR3, the DNA is TGTGCCAGCAGTTTAGGGGACGCGGAATATGGCTACACCTTC. This codes for CASSLGDAEYGYTF.

This clonotype was counted at least ten times. The gene calls are TRBV7-9 and TRBJ2-1; no definite D call. Trimming stripped 9 bases from V and 0 bases from J, with 9 bases between. The CDR3 is made up of 13 amino acids. Looked up from germline, CDR1 is SEHNR and CDR2 is FQNEAQ (reference sequence). The CDR3 is CASRPSSYNEQFF. The CDR3 DNA reads as TGTGCCAGTAGACCAAGCTCCTACAATGAGCAGTTCTTC.

This rearrangement joins TRBV11-2 to TRBJ2-5; either TRBD1 or TRBD2 may fit D (7 bases each). Trimming took 1 base from V and 3 from J, leaving 15 bases between them. Germline V lookup: CDR1 SGHAT, CDR2 FQNNGV. The CDR3 is 16 residues long. The DNA for the CDR3 is TGTGCCAGCAGCTTAGGAGGGGGGGGACAGAAAGAGACCCAGTACTTC. Its protein product is CASSLGGGGQKETQYF.